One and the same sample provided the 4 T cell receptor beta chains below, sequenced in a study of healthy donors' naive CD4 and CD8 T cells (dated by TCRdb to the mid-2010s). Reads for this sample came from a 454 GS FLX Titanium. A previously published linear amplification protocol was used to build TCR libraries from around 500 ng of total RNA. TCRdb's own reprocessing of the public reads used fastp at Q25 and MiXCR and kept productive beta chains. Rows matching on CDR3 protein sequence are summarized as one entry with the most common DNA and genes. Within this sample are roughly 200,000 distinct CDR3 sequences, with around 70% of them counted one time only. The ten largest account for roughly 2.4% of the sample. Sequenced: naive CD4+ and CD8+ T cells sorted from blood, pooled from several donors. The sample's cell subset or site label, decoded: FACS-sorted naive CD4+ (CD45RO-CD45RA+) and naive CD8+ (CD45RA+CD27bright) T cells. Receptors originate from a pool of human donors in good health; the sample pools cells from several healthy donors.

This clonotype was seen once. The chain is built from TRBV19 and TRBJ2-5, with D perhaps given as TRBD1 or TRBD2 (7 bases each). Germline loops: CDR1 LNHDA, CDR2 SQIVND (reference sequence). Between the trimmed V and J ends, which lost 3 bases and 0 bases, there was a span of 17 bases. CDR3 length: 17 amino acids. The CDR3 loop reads CASSMRGRGPYQETQYF. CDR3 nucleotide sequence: TGTGCCAGTAGTATGAGGGGGCGGGGGCCGTACCAAGAGACCCAGTACTTC.

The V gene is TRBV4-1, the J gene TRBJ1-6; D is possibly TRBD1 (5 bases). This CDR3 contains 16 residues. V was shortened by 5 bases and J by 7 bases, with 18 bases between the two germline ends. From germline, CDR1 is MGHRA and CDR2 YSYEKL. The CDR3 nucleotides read TGCGCCAGCAGCTGGATCCCGGGACTAGGGAATTCACCCCTCCACTTT. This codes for CASSWIPGLGNSPLHF.

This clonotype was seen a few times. CDR3 sequence reads: CASSLSPPNEQYF. In DNA, the CDR3 is TGTGCCAGCAGTTTGTCGCCACCGAACGAGCAGTACTTC. The gene calls are TRBV7-9 and TRBJ2-7; D is ambiguous. Per the germline V gene, CDR1 is SEHNR and CDR2 is FQNEAQ (reference sequence). The CDR3 spans 13 residues. Between the trimmed V and J ends, which lost 6 bases and 5 bases, there was a span of 14 bases.

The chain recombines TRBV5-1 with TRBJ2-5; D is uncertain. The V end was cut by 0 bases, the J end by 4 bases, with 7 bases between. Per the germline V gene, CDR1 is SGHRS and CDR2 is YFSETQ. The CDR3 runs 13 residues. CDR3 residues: CASSLALRETQYF. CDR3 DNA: TGCGCCAGCAGCTTGGCTCTGAGAGAGACCCAGTACTTC.